This is a list of T cell receptor beta chains from one sample in a study of spatial heterogeneity in lung cancer. MiXCR, applied by TCRdb to the 5' RACE reads, yields one record per CDR3 protein. Among around 15,000 distinct CDR3 sequences listed, approximately 8% were seen once. The source material was PBMCs, sampled at surgery. These receptors all come from a female donor with early-stage non-small cell lung cancer. Each CDR3 is given with its conserved first and last residue. Fields, in order: J gene, D gene, clone size, V gene, CDR3 protein, CDR3 DNA. A D gene is named only where the DNA matches it firmly. Clone sizes are given selectively: once, few, many, or a class where the clone is expanded.

TRBJ1-3 . few TRBV28 CASRVGRSGNTIYF TGTGCCAGCAGGGTCGGACGTAGTGGAAACACCATATATTTT
TRBJ1-1 . few TRBV20-1 CSARPGLNTEAFF TGCAGTGCTAGACCAGGGCTGAACACTGAAGCTTTCTTT
TRBJ2-3 TRBD1 few TRBV5-8 CASSLGQGAGGDTQYF TGTGCCAGCAGCTTGGGACAGGGGGCAGGAGGGGATACGCAGTATTTT
TRBJ1-6 TRBD1 many TRBV3-1 CASSPNPGQLGSPLHF TGTGCCAGCAGCCCCAATCCGGGACAGTTAGGATCACCCCTCCACTTT
TRBJ1-2 . many TRBV18 CASSPRGDGYTF TGTGCCAGCTCACCTCGCGGGGATGGCTACACCTTC
TRBJ2-7 . many TRBV27 CASSRKEVTYEQYF TGTGCCAGCAGTAGAAAAGAGGTAACCTACGAGCAGTACTTC
TRBJ2-1 . many TRBV11-2 CASSLESGARGGQFF TGTGCCAGCAGCTTAGAATCGGGAGCAAGAGGAGGGCAGTTCTTC
TRBJ2-7 TRBD1 many TRBV5-6 CASSSIGDRGQYEQYF TGTGCCAGCAGCTCCATCGGGGACAGGGGGCAGTACGAGCAGTACTTC
TRBJ2-5 TRBD2 few TRBV6-2/TRBV6-3 CASSYSTSGRETQYF TGTGCCAGCAGTTACTCGACTAGCGGGAGAGAGACCCAGTACTTC
TRBJ2-2 . few TRBV12-3/TRBV12-4 CASSFQLGVVGELFF TGTGCCAGCAGTTTTCAACTCGGGGTGGTCGGGGAGCTGTTTTTT
TRBJ2-2 . few TRBV7-9 CASSFRRGADTGELFF TGTGCCAGCAGCTTTCGACGGGGCGCTGACACCGGGGAGCTGTTTTTT
TRBJ2-1 . many TRBV5-4 CASSFMTEQFF TGTGCCAGCAGCTTCATGACAGAACAGTTCTTC
TRBJ2-7 TRBD1 . TRBV7-2 CASSPTTGSIYEQYF TGTGCCAGCAGCCCTACGACAGGGTCAATCTACGAGCAGTACTTC
TRBJ2-7 TRBD1 . TRBV2 CASIRQGASTYEQYF TGTGCCAGCATCCGACAGGGGGCATCGACCTACGAGCAGTACTTC
TRBJ2-1 . many TRBV19 CASSIRGPPYNEQFF TGTGCCAGTAGTATCCGTGGGCCCCCTTACAATGAGCAGTTCTTC
TRBJ2-1 . . TRBV7-7 CASSPRRASLMNEQFF TGTGCTAGCAGCCCCCGGCGGGCCTCCCTAATGAATGAGCAGTTCTTC
TRBJ1-2 . few TRBV7-6 CASSPQGETNYGYTF TGTGCCAGCAGCCCGCAGGGCGAGACGAACTATGGCTACACCTTC
TRBJ2-1 TRBD2 few TRBV2 CASSRGLGSSGGRNEQFF TGTGCCAGCAGCCGAGGTCTGGGGTCCAGCGGGGGGCGCAATGAGCAGTTCTTC
TRBJ2-5 . many TRBV7-2 CASSSQLSQETQYF TGTGCCAGCAGCTCCCAGCTTAGCCAAGAGACCCAGTACTTC